Listed here are 2 T cell receptor beta chains from one sample, sequenced in a study of cytomegalovirus exposure and HLA in healthy donors. The PCR was carried out with 60 Vbeta primers and 13 Jbeta primers. Assay used: immunoSEQ multiplex PCR; TCRdb lists only in-frame clones, some missing. The sample records some 96,000 clones, about 74% being singletons. Sequencing was performed on PBMCs. Receptors were obtained from a female donor in good health and CMV-seronegative.

The V gene is TRBV11-3, the J gene TRBJ2-2, with D possibly TRBD2 on 5 matching bases. The CDR3 covers 15 residues. V lost 4 bases to trimming and J lost 1 base, with 10 bases between them. Germline CDR1 reads SGHNT; CDR2 reads YENEEA. CDR3 protein: CASSYRSGNTGELFF. DNA for the CDR3: TGTGCCAGCAGCTACCGGAGCGGGAACACCGGGGAGCTGTTTTTT.

The V call is TRBV4-2, the J call TRBJ2-2, with 9 bases that match TRBD2. This CDR3 contains 16 residues. V shed 4 bases and J 0 bases; nucleotides not matched to a gene: 3. Germline CDR1 and CDR2: LGHNA and YNFKEQ. CDR3 in amino acids: CASSLIAGANTGELFF. The CDR3 DNA follows: TGTGCCAGCAGCCTCATAGCGGGAGCGAACACCGGGGAGCTGTTTTTT.